The text below deals with one T cell receptor beta chain. The antigen is unknown. TCRdb independently ran MiXCR on the 5' RACE reads; one entry per CDR3 protein. In the table there are fewer than 650,000 distinct CDR3 sequences, around 15% of which are singletons. This sample is part of a study of T-cell memory formation after mild COVID-19. Findings and caveats of the study: Confirmation was lacking for SARS-CoV-2 specificity of second-wave clones that peaked on day 37. A second wave expanding day 15 to 37 was CD4+-biased; contracting clones were balanced. Some clones that responded turned up in pre-infection memory, which suggests that cross-reactive memory joined in.

From germline, CDR1 is SGHVS and CDR2 FNYEAQ. The CDR3 covers 17 residues. V shed 0 bases, J shed 0 bases, and the junction held 8 bases outside the gene matches. What was sequenced was PBMCs or a T cell subset sorted from them (not recorded which). The receptor's source is an adult woman who had mild COVID-19 (a few samples of this study predate the infection). Cell type and time point are not known. The chain uses TRBV7-6 and TRBJ2-7; 7 nucleotides agree with TRBD2. The CDR3 DNA reads as TGTGCCAGCAGCTTAGCCGCTTCGGGCGGGAGCTCCTACGAGCAGTACTTC. This translates into CASSLAASGGSSYEQYF.